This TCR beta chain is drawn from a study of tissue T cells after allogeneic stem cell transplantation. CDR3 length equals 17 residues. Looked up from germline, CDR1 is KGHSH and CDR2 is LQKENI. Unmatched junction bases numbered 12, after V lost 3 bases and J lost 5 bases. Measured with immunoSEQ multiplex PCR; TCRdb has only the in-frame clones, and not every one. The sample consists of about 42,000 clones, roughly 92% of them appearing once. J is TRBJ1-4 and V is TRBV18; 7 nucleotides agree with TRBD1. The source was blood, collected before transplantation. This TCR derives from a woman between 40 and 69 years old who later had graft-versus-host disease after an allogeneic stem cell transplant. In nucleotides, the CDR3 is TGTGCCAGCTCACCCGGAGGGGGCGCCAAACGCAATGAAAAACTGTTTTTT. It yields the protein CASSPGGGAKRNEKLFF.